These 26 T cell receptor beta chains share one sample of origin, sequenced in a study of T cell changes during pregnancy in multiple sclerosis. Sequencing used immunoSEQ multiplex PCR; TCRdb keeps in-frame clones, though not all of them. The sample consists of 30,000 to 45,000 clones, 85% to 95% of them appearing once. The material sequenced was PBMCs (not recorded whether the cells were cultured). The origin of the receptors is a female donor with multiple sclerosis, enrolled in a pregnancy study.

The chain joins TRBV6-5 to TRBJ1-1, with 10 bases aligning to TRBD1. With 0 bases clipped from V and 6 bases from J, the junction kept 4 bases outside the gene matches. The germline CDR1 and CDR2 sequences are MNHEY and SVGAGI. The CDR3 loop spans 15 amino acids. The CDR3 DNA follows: TGTGCCAGCAGTTACTCCACGGGACAGGGGTCTGAAGCTTTCTTT. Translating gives CASSYSTGQGSEAFF.

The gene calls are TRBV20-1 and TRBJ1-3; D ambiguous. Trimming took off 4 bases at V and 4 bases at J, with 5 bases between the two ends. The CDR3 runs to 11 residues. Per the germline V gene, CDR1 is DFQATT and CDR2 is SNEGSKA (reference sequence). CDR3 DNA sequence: TGCAGTGCTACCGTAGGAAACACCATATATTTT. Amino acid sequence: CSATVGNTIYF.

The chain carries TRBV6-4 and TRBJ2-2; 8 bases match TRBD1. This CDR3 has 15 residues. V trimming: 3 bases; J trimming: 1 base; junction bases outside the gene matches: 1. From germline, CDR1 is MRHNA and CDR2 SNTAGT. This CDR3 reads CASSEGTGNTGELFF. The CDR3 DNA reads TGTGCCAGCAGTGAGGGGACAGGGAACACCGGGGAGCTGTTTTTT.

CDR3 nucleotide sequence: TGCGCCAGCAGCCAAAAACCGTCGACACTACCCTACAATGAGCAGTTCTTC. Its protein product is CASSQKPSTLPYNEQFF. The chain recombines TRBV4-3 with TRBJ2-1; no clear D. Germline CDR1 is LGHNA and CDR2 is YSLEER. The V end lost 2 bases, the J end lost 2 bases, and 16 bases lay between the germline ends. The length of the CDR3 is 17 residues.

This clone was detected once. The CDR3 spells CASSQEARGEAFF. The CDR3 nucleotides are TGCGCCAGCAGCCAAGAAGCCCGGGGCGAAGCTTTCTTT. This chain connects TRBV4-1 to TRBJ1-1, with TRBD1 as a possible D gene (5 bases). The CDR3 extends over 13 amino acids. Germline CDR1 and CDR2: MGHRA and YSYEKL. V lost 0 bases, J lost 8 bases, and 10 bases lay in between.

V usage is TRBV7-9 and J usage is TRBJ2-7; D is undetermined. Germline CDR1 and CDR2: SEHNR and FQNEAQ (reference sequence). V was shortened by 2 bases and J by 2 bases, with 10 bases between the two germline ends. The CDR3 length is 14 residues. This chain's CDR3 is CASSLLATAYEQYF. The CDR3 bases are TGTGCCAGCAGCTTACTGGCAACGGCCTACGAGCAGTACTTC.

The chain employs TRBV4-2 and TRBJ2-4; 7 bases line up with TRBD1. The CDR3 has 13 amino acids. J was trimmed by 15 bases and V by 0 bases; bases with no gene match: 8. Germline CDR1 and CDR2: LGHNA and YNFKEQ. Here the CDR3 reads CASSQERGDRAYF. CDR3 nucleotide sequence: TGTGCCAGCAGCCAAGAACGAGGGGACAGAGCGTACTTC.

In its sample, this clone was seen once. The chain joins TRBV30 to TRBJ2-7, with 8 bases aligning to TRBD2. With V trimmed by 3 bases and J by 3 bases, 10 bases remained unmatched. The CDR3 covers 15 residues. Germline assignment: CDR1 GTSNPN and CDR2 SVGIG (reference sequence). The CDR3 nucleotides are TGTGCCTGGAGCCCCGGGGGGGACTACTTCTACGAGCAGTACTTC. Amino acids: CAWSPGGDYFYEQYF.

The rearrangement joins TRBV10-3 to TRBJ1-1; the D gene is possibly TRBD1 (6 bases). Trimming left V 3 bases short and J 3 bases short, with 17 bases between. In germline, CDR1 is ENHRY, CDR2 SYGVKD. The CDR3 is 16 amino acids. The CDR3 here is CAISEQGERVYTEAFF. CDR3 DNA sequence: TGTGCCATCAGTGAACAGGGAGAGAGGGTCTACACTGAAGCTTTCTTT.

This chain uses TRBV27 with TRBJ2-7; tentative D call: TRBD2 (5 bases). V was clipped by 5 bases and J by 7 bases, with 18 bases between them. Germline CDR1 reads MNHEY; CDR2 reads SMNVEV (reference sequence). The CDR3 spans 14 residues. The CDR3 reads CASSILAPPGEQYF. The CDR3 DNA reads TGTGCCAGCAGTATCCTAGCCCCTCCCGGAGAGCAGTACTTC.

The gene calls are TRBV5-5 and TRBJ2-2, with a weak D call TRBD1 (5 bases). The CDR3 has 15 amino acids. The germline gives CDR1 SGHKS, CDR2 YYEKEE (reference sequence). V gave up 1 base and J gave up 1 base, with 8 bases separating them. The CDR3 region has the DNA TGTGCCAGCAGCTTGCGCACAGGGAACACCGGGGAGCTGTTTTTT. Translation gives CASSLRTGNTGELFF.

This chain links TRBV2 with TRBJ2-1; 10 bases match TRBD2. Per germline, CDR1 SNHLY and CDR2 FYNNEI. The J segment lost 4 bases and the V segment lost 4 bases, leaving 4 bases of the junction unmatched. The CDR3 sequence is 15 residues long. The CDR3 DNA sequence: TGTGCCAGCAGTGGACTTAGCGGGGGGTACAATGAGCAGTTCTTC. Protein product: CASSGLSGGYNEQFF.

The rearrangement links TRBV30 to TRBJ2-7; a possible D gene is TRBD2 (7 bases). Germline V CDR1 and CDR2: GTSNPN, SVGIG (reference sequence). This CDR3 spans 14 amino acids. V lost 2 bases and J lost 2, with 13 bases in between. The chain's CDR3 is CAWSYGGGAYEQYF. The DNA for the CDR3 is TGTGCCTGGAGTTATGGGGGGGGCGCCTACGAGCAGTACTTC.

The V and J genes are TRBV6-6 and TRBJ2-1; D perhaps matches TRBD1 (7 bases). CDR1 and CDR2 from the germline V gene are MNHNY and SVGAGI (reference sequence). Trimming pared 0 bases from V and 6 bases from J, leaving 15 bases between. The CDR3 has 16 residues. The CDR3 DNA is TGTGCCAGCAGTTACTCTAGACCCCAGGGGGGCAATGAGCAGTTCTTC. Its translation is CASSYSRPQGGNEQFF.

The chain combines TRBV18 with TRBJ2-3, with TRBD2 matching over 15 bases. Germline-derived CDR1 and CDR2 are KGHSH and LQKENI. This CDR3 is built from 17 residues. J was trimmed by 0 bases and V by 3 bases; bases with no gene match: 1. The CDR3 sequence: CASSPGTSGGSTDTQYF. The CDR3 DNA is TGTGCCAGCTCACCCGGGACTAGCGGGGGGAGCACAGATACGCAGTATTTT.

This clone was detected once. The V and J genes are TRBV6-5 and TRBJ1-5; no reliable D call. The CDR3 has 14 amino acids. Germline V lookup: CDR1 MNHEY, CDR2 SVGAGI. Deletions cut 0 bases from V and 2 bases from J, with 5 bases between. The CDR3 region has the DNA TGTGCCAGCAGTTACTCCCCCGGCAATCAGCCCCAGCATTTT. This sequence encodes CASSYSPGNQPQHF.

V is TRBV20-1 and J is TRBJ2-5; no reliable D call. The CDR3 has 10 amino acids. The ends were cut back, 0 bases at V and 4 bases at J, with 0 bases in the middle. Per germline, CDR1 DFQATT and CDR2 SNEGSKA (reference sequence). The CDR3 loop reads CSAREETQYF. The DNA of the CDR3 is TGCAGTGCTAGAGAAGAGACCCAGTACTTC.

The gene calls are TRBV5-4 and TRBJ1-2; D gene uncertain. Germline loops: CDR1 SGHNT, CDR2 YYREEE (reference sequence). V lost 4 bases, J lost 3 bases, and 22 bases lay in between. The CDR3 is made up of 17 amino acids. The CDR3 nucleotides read TGTGCCAGCAGCGCCGGAAAAAACGTATTCGCCGACTATGGCTACACCTTC. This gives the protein CASSAGKNVFADYGYTF.

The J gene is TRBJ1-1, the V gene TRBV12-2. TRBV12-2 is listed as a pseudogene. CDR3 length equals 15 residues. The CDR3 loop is CASRLGKRYSTEAFF. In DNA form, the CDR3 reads TGTGCAAGTCGCTTAGGAAAACGGTATAGCACTGAAGCTTTCTTT.

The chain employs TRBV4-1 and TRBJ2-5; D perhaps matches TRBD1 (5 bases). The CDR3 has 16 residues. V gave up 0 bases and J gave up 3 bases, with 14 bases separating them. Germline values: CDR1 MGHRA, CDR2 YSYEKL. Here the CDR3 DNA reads TGCGCCAGCAGCCAAGAGATCGGACACCGGGAAGAGACCCAGTACTTC. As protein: CASSQEIGHREETQYF.

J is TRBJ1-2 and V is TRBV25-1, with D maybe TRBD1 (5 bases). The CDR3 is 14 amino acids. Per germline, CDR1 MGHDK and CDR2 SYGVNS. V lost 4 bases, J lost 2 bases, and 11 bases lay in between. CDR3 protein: CASSAWDGNYGYTF. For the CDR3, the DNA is TGTGCCAGCAGTGCTTGGGACGGGAACTATGGCTACACCTTC.

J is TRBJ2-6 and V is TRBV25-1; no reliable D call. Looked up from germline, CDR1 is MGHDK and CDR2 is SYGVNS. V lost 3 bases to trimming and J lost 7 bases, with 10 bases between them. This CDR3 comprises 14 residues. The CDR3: CASSDHRGANVLTF. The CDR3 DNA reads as TGTGCCAGCAGTGACCACCGAGGAGCCAACGTCCTGACTTTC. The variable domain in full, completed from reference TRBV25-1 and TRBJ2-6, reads EADIYQTPRYLVIGTGKKITLECSQTMGHDKMYWYQQDPGMELHLIHYSYGVNSTEKGDLSSESTVSRIRTEHFPLTLESARPSHTSQYLCASSDHRGANVLTFGAGSRLTVL.

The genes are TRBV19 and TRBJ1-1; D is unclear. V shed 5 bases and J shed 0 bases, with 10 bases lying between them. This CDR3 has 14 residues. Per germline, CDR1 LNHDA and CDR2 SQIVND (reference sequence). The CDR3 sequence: CASSEVTVNTEAFF. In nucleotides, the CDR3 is TGTGCCAGTAGTGAGGTGACGGTGAACACTGAAGCTTTCTTT.

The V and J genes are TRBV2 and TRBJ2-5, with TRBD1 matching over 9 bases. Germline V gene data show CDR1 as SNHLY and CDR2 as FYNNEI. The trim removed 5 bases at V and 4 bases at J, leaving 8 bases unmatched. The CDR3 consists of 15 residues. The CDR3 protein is CASSSGTGRAETQYF. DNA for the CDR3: TGTGCCAGCAGTTCCGGGACAGGGAGAGCAGAGACCCAGTACTTC.

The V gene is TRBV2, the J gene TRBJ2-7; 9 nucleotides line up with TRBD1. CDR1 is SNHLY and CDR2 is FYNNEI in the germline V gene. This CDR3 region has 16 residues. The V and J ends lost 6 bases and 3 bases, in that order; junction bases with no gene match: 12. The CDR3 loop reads CASSLMGRDRDYEQYF. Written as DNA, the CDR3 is TGTGCCAGCAGCCTAATGGGCCGGGACAGGGACTACGAGCAGTACTTC.

The DNA of the CDR3 is TGTGCCAGCAGCTTGCTGGACCTCGTGGGTGAAAAACTGTTTTTT. It specifies CASSLLDLVGEKLFF. The chain is built from TRBV5-5 and TRBJ1-4; D gene ambiguous. This CDR3 has 15 residues. Trimming shortened V by 1 base and J by 7 bases, and 14 bases separated the two germline ends. From germline, CDR1 is SGHKS and CDR2 YYEKEE (reference sequence). Drawing the rest from reference TRBV5-5 and TRBJ1-4, the complete variable domain is DAGVTQSPTHLIKTRGQQVTLRCSPISGHKSVSWYQQVLGQGPQFIFQYYEKEERGRGNFPDRFSARQFPNYSSELNVNALLLGDSALYLCASSLLDLVGEKLFFGSGTQLSVL.